The 15 T cell receptor beta chains below come from one sample, sequenced in a study of blood T cell repertoires in COVID-19. Sequencing used immunoSEQ multiplex PCR; TCRdb keeps in-frame clones, though not all of them. The sample lists about 200,000 clones, 70% to 90% seen once, with around 8.4% in the top ten. Material: PBMCs or T cells enriched from blood (not recorded which). Receptor source: a young woman who had recovered from COVID-19.

The J gene is TRBJ1-3, the V gene TRBV7-9, with 10 positions matching TRBD1. This CDR3 is 15 amino acids long. Looked up from germline, CDR1 is SEHNR and CDR2 is FQNEAQ (reference sequence). J was trimmed by 4 bases and V by 4 bases; bases with no gene match: 4. CDR3: CASSYRQGAGNTIYF. The DNA for the CDR3 is TGTGCCAGCAGCTATCGACAGGGGGCGGGAAACACCATATATTTT.

This clone was seen once. The rearrangement joins TRBV27 to TRBJ1-1, with unresolved D. The CDR3 sequence is 13 residues long. V was pared by 3 bases and J by 6 bases, with 11 bases between. Germline CDR1 MNHEY, CDR2 SMNVEV (reference sequence). CDR3 in DNA: TGTGCCAGCAGTTTTAGCCAACGCGCTGAAGCTTTCTTT. Encoded protein: CASSFSQRAEAFF.

This chain uses TRBV7-9 with TRBJ1-3; D not certain. Germline V gene data show CDR1 as SEHNR and CDR2 as FQNEAQ (reference sequence). Trimming cost V 6 bases and J 0 bases, with 9 bases left between them. The CDR3 has 14 residues. This CDR3 reads CASRAEVSGNTIYF. As DNA, the CDR3 is TGTGCCAGCAGGGCCGAGGTCTCTGGAAACACCATATATTTT. The entire variable domain, with the rest obtained from reference TRBV7-9 and TRBJ1-3, is as follows: DTGVSQNPRHKITKRGQNVTFRCDPISEHNRLYWYRQTLGQGPEFLTYFQNEAQLEKSRLLSDRFSAERPKGSFSTLEIQRTEQGDSAMYLCASRAEVSGNTIYFGEGSWLTVV.

The genes are TRBV5-6 and TRBJ1-6; TRBD1 is a possible D gene (5 bases). Trimming stripped 3 bases from V and 13 bases from J, with 17 bases between. The CDR3 has 14 residues. The germline CDR1 and CDR2 sequences are SGHDT and YYEEEE. The CDR3 loop reads CASSSDGRGWPLHF. Written as DNA, the CDR3 is TGTGCCAGCAGCTCGGACGGCCGGGGGTGGCCCCTCCACTTT.

The chain combines TRBV12-3 or TRBV12-4 with TRBJ1-4, with 8 bases identical to TRBD1. The J segment lost 8 bases and the V segment lost 6 bases, leaving 5 bases of the junction unmatched. The CDR3 is 13 amino acids. As DNA, the CDR3 is TGTGCCAGCAGCCAGGGGGCGTCGGAAAAACTGTTTTTT. Its translation is CASSQGASEKLFF.

The chain employs TRBV28 and TRBJ1-1; 7 nucleotides line up with TRBD1. Germline values: CDR1 MDHEN, CDR2 SYDVKM. J gave up 4 bases and V 8 bases, and 4 bases lay outside the gene matches. This CDR3 contains 12 residues. This chain's CDR3 is CASGRGTTEAFF. As DNA, the CDR3 is TGTGCCAGCGGCAGGGGGACCACTGAAGCTTTCTTT.

The rearrangement uses TRBV5-1 and TRBJ2-6; 9 bases are shared with TRBD1. J lost 0 bases, V lost 4 bases, and 8 bases had no gene match. The germline gives CDR1 SGHRS, CDR2 YFSETQ. The CDR3 length is 18 residues. CDR3 amino acids: CASSASGTGSSGANVLTF. CDR3 nucleotide sequence: TGCGCCAGCAGCGCATCCGGGACAGGGAGCTCTGGGGCCAACGTCCTGACTTTC.

This clone was seen once. This chain joins TRBV9 and TRBJ2-3; TRBD2 matches 12 bases. Germline V gives CDR1 SGDLS, CDR2 YYNGEE. V gave up 0 bases and J gave up 6 bases; unmatched junction bases: 8. The CDR3 length is 17 residues. The CDR3 nucleotides are TGTGCCAGCAGCGTAGCCTCACTAGCGGGGGGTCGTGATACGCAGTATTTT. This translates into CASSVASLAGGRDTQYF.

Of note for this clone: Germline is not matched at one junction end, which may reflect a read error. The rearrangement links TRBV11-1 to TRBJ2-3; 11 positions agree with TRBD2. This CDR3 region has 16 residues. Germline values: CDR1 SGHAT, CDR2 FQDESV (reference sequence). DNA of the CDR3: TGTGCCAGCAGCCTAGCGGGGGGACCTAGCACAGATACGCAGTATTTT. It is translated as CASSLAGGPSTDTQYF.

This sequence joins TRBV3-1 (or the pseudogene TRBV3-2) and TRBJ1-1; D is uncertain. Germline lookup yields CDR1 LGHDT and CDR2 YNNKEL (reference sequence). The CDR3 totals 13 residues. Trimming pared 1 base from V and 4 bases from J, leaving 7 bases between. The chain's CDR3 is CASSQVGGTEAFF. CDR3 nucleotide sequence: TGTGCCAGCAGCCAAGTGGGAGGCACTGAAGCTTTCTTT.

The table lists this clone with a count of one. The same CDR3 also results from other DNA sequences found in this sample. The V and J genes are TRBV5-4 and TRBJ2-3; a possible D gene is TRBD1 (5 bases). CDR1 SGHNT and CDR2 YYREEE come from the germline V gene (reference sequence). Trimming took off 2 bases at V and 3 bases at J, with 7 bases between the two ends. This CDR3 is 13 amino acids long. The CDR3 reads CASSFSGTDTQYF. The CDR3, as DNA: TGTGCCAGCAGCTTTTCAGGGACAGATACGCAGTATTTT.

Only a few counts were recorded for this clone. The chain is built from TRBV7-9 and TRBJ1-1, with 10 bases lining up with TRBD1. From germline, CDR1 is SEHNR and CDR2 FQNEAQ (reference sequence). The V segment lost 5 bases and the J segment 9 bases; nucleotides outside the gene matches: 6. The CDR3 totals 13 residues. CDR3 coding DNA: TGTGCCAGCAGCCCTGGACAGGGGGAAAAAGCTTTCTTT. Amino acids: CASSPGQGEKAFF.

The rearrangement uses TRBV5-5 and TRBJ2-5; TRBD2 agrees at 8 bases. Trimming cost V 2 bases and J 4 bases; bases outside gene matches: 4. The CDR3 length is 14 residues. The germline V gene encodes CDR1 SGHKS and CDR2 YYEKEE (reference sequence). The CDR3 sequence: CASSFGGARETQYF. The CDR3 DNA is TGTGCCAGCAGCTTCGGGGGGGCAAGAGAGACCCAGTACTTC.

The chain employs TRBV27 and TRBJ1-6, with D tentatively TRBD1 (6 bases). Trimming shortened V by 8 bases and J by 4 bases, and 21 bases separated the two germline ends. The CDR3 sequence is 17 residues long. Germline V CDR1 and CDR2: MNHEY, SMNVEV (reference sequence). CDR3 DNA sequence: TGTGCCAGCCACCAAATGGGACATCCGGGTTATAATTCACCCCTCCACTTT. Residues: CASHQMGHPGYNSPLHF.

The chain couples TRBV5-1 to TRBJ2-7; TRBD1 agrees at 7 bases. Germline CDR1 reads SGHRS; CDR2 reads YFSETQ. Unmatched junction bases numbered 9, after V lost 3 bases and J lost 6 bases. The CDR3 length is 14 residues. CDR3 DNA: TGCGCCAGCAGCTCCGGACAGGCCCCGTCCGAGCAGTACTTC. Protein sequence: CASSSGQAPSEQYF.